These 2 T cell receptor beta chains were sequenced from one sample in a study of blood T cell repertoires in COVID-19. TCRdb's table, derived via immunoSEQ multiplex PCR, lists solely in-frame clones and lacks some. The repertoire has about 280,000 clones, 90% of them found once; the top ten carry roughly 1.6%. The sequencing input was PBMCs or T cells enriched from blood (not recorded which). These receptor sequences come from a woman aged 18-29 years with acute COVID-19.

V and J are TRBV10-2 and TRBJ2-3; a weak D match, TRBD2 (5 bases). V lost 6 bases, J lost 5 bases, and 6 bases lay in between. Germline lookup yields CDR1 WSHSY and CDR2 SAAADI. This CDR3 contains 11 residues. In nucleotides, the CDR3 is TGCGCCAGCAGCGCGGGAGATACGCAGTATTTT. This sequence encodes CASSAGDTQYF.

The chain uses TRBV7-6 and TRBJ2-5, with D possibly TRBD1 on 7 matching bases. Germline V gene data show CDR1 as SGHVS and CDR2 as FNYEAQ. This CDR3 comprises 16 residues. Trimming pared 5 bases from V and 1 base from J, leaving 17 bases between. The chain's CDR3 is CASSAPTGRPQETQYF. The DNA for the CDR3 is TGTGCCAGCAGCGCCCCGACAGGGAGGCCCCAAGAGACCCAGTACTTC. The full variable domain, its missing parts supplied by reference TRBV7-6 and TRBJ2-5, is GAGVSQSPRYKVTKRGQDVALRCDPISGHVSLYWYRQALGQGPEFLTYFNYEAQQDKSGLPNDRFSAERPEGSISTLTIQRTEQRDSAMYRCASSAPTGRPQETQYFGPGTRLLVL.